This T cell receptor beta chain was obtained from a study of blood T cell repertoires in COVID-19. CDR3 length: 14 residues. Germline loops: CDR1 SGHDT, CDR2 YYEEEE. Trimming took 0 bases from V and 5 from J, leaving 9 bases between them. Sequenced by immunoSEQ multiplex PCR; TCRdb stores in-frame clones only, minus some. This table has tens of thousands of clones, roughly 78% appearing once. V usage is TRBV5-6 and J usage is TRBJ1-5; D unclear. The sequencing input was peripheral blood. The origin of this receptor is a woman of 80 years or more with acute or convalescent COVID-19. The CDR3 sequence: CASSLAGRYQPQHF. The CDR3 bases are TGTGCCAGCAGCTTGGCTGGGAGATATCAGCCCCAGCATTTT.